The 19 T cell receptor beta chains in this list originate from one sample, sequenced in a study of cytomegalovirus exposure and HLA in healthy donors. The protocol was immunoSEQ multiplex PCR, while the TCRdb copy is restricted to in-frame clones and leaves out a portion. The sample shows approximately 150,000 clones, roughly 90% of them seen only once. What was sequenced was PBMCs. The receptors stem from a man younger than 35 in good health and CMV-seropositive.

The chain couples TRBV11-1 to TRBJ2-7, with D hard to call. The CDR3 loop spans 15 amino acids. Trimming cost V 5 bases and J 0 bases, with 14 bases left between them. The germline CDR1 and CDR2 sequences are SGHAT and FQDESV (reference sequence). CDR3 coding DNA: TGTGCCAGCAGCCACAACCTTCAAAGCTCCTACGAGCAGTACTTC. This sequence encodes CASSHNLQSSYEQYF.

This chain's CDR3 is CASSFTSGANTGELFF. The CDR3 DNA follows: TGCGCCAGCAGTTTCACTAGCGGGGCGAACACCGGGGAGCTGTTTTTT. This chain uses TRBV5-1 with TRBJ2-2; 10 nucleotides agree with TRBD2. This CDR3 spans 16 amino acids. The germline V gene encodes CDR1 SGHRS and CDR2 YFSETQ. V was clipped by 5 bases and J by 0 bases; unmatched bases: 4.

V gene TRBV6-4 combines with J gene TRBJ1-6, with 10 bases identical to TRBD1. The V gene's germline CDR1 is MRHNA and CDR2 SNTAGT. V was pared by 0 bases and J by 9 bases, with 2 bases of the junction left unmatched. The CDR3 covers 15 residues. The CDR3 DNA is TGTGCCAGCAGTGACTCCGGGACAGGGGTTTCACCCCTCCACTTT. This encodes CASSDSGTGVSPLHF.

This sequence joins TRBV5-4 and TRBJ2-4; a possible D gene is TRBD2 (5 bases). CDR3 length: 15 amino acids. V lost 1 base and J 7 bases, leaving 15 bases between the germline ends. CDR1 and CDR2 (germline): SGHNT, YYREEE (reference sequence). As DNA, the CDR3 is TGTGCCAGCAGCTTGAAGAGGGATGGCTGGAACATTCAGTACTTC. Translating it yields CASSLKRDGWNIQYF.

V is TRBV13 and J is TRBJ2-1; D unresolved. The V gene's germline CDR1 is PRHDT and CDR2 FYEKMQ (reference sequence). The CDR3 is 14 amino acids. V dropped 5 bases and J dropped 1 base, with 9 bases sitting between them. The CDR3 reads CASSLPSSYNEQFF. As DNA, the CDR3 is TGTGCCAGCAGCCTCCCTTCGTCCTACAATGAGCAGTTCTTC.

This clone occurred a few times. This sequence joins TRBV6-5 and TRBJ2-7, with TRBD2 matching 7 bases. The CDR3 is made up of 15 amino acids. Per the germline V gene, CDR1 is MNHEY and CDR2 is SVGAGI. The ends lost 5 bases at V and 5 bases at J; junction bases unmatched: 12. CDR3 loop: CASSLPTSYGHEQYF. CDR3 DNA: TGTGCCAGCAGTCTACCGACTAGCTACGGGCACGAGCAGTACTTC.

V is TRBV5-1 and J is TRBJ2-1; the D is unclear. The CDR3 loop spans 13 amino acids. The V end lost 4 bases, the J end lost 6 bases, and 11 bases lay between the germline ends. Germline V gene lookup returns CDR1 SGHRS and CDR2 YFSETQ. The CDR3 region has the DNA TGCGCCAGCAGCCCTAGGTCCCCCAATGAGCAGTTCTTC. It specifies CASSPRSPNEQFF.

The rearrangement links TRBV11-2 to TRBJ1-1, with TRBD1 matching over 7 bases. Looked up from germline, CDR1 is SGHAT and CDR2 is FQNNGV. This CDR3 region has 11 residues. V lost 1 base to trimming and J lost 10 bases; unmatched junction nucleotides: 0. The DNA for the CDR3 is TGTGCCAGCAGCTTAGCAGGGGGAGCTTTCTTT. Encoded protein: CASSLAGGAFF.

DNA for the CDR3: TGTGCCAGCAGCGGAGGGCATGAGCAGTTCTTC. Translated: CASSGGHEQFF. V gene TRBV7-9 combines with J gene TRBJ2-1; possibly TRBD2 for D (6 bases). This CDR3 contains 11 residues. Deletions cut 5 bases from V and 8 bases from J, with 7 bases between. CDR1 is SEHNR, CDR2 FQNEAQ, per germline (reference sequence).

As DNA, the CDR3 is TGTGCCAGCAGTTTAAGGGGACAGGGGCGCCAGCCCCAGCATTTT. It translates to CASSLRGQGRQPQHF. The chain couples TRBV27 to TRBJ1-5, with 10 bases identical to TRBD1. The CDR3 covers 15 residues. Germline V lookup: CDR1 MNHEY, CDR2 SMNVEV (reference sequence). V lost 2 bases and J lost 7; bases outside the gene matches: 5.

This clone was counted once. This rearrangement joins TRBV30 to TRBJ1-1; no clear D gene. The CDR3 contains 11 residues. The V end was cut by 5 bases, the J end by 6 bases, with 10 bases between. Germline CDR1 GTSNPN, CDR2 SVGIG (reference sequence). CDR3: CAWEGAAEAFF. The CDR3 DNA sequence: TGTGCCTGGGAGGGAGCAGCTGAAGCTTTCTTT.

The chain couples TRBV30 to TRBJ1-2, with D uncertain. V was shortened by 5 bases and J by 9 bases, with 10 bases between the two germline ends. CDR1 is GTSNPN, CDR2 SVGIG, per germline (reference sequence). The CDR3 covers 10 residues. The CDR3 here is CAWAEGSYTF. The CDR3, as DNA: TGTGCCTGGGCCGAGGGCAGCTACACCTTC.

V is TRBV7-9 and J is TRBJ2-2, with TRBD1 as a possible D gene (5 bases). CDR3 length equals 16 residues. The germline gives CDR1 SEHNR, CDR2 FQNEAQ (reference sequence). Trimming pared 5 bases from V and 6 bases from J, leaving 19 bases between. CDR3 sequence reads: CASSLGHLLMAGELFF. CDR3 bases: TGTGCCAGCAGCCTAGGACATCTACTGATGGCCGGGGAGCTGTTTTTT.

CDR3 bases: TGCGCCAGCAGCCCAAAGGGGATTTTCCACAATGAGCAGTTCTTC. It encodes CASSPKGIFHNEQFF. The chain is built from TRBV4-1 and TRBJ2-1; a possible D gene is TRBD1 (5 bases). The germline V and J ends were trimmed by 4 bases and 5 bases, with 15 bases remaining between them. CDR3 length: 15 residues. Germline V CDR1 and CDR2: MGHRA, YSYEKL.

For the CDR3, the DNA is TGTGCCTGGAGTGCCTCCCGGACTAGCGGGAGTAAAGATACGCAGTATTTT. Protein sequence: CAWSASRTSGSKDTQYF. The chain combines TRBV30 with TRBJ2-3; 13 bases are a match to TRBD2. Trimming cost V 1 base and J 5 bases; bases outside gene matches: 9. Germline V gives CDR1 GTSNPN, CDR2 SVGIG (reference sequence). This CDR3 comprises 17 residues.

This clone was observed a single time. The chain uses TRBV5-1 and TRBJ1-1; perhaps TRBD1 as D (6 bases). In germline, CDR1 is SGHRS, CDR2 YFSETQ. Trimming stripped 7 bases from V and 4 bases from J, with 17 bases between. The CDR3 totals 14 residues. Here the CDR3 reads CASGSQGSSTEAFF. The DNA of the CDR3 is TGCGCCAGCGGATCCCAGGGGAGTAGCACTGAAGCTTTCTTT.

The rearrangement uses TRBV11-2 and TRBJ2-2, with TRBD2 matching 10 bases. This CDR3 is 17 amino acids long. Germline V gives CDR1 SGHAT, CDR2 FQNNGV. Trimming at V came to 5 bases and at J to 4 bases, leaving 10 bases not matched to a gene. DNA for the CDR3: TGTGCCAGCAGCCCACGAGCGGGAGGGACGGGCACCGGGGAGCTGTTTTTT. Translating gives CASSPRAGGTGTGELFF. The full variable domain, rest sourced from reference TRBV11-2 and TRBJ2-2, is EAGVAQSPRYKIIEKRQSVAFWCNPISGHATLYWYQQILGQGPKLLIQFQNNGVVDDSQLPKDRFSAERLKGVDSTLKIQPAKLEDSAVYLCASSPRAGGTGTGELFFGEGSRLTVL.

This clone appeared a few times. The chain uses TRBV27 and TRBJ2-7, with D possibly being TRBD2 (7 bases). The germline CDR1 and CDR2 sequences are MNHEY and SMNVEV (reference sequence). CDR3 length: 14 amino acids. V lost 6 bases and J lost 3, with 15 bases in between. CDR3 in amino acids: CASSFGGPLYEQYF. As DNA, the CDR3 is TGTGCCAGCAGCTTCGGGGGGCCCCTCTACGAGCAGTACTTC.

The chain is built from TRBV7-9 and TRBJ2-7, with D perhaps TRBD1 (5 bases). Trimming removed 2 bases at V and 5 bases at J, with 13 bases between. This CDR3 is built from 14 residues. CDR1 is SEHNR and CDR2 is FQNEAQ in the germline V gene (reference sequence). The CDR3 spells CASSLRGLLNEQYF. As DNA, the CDR3 is TGTGCCAGCAGCTTAAGGGGTTTGCTCAACGAGCAGTACTTC.